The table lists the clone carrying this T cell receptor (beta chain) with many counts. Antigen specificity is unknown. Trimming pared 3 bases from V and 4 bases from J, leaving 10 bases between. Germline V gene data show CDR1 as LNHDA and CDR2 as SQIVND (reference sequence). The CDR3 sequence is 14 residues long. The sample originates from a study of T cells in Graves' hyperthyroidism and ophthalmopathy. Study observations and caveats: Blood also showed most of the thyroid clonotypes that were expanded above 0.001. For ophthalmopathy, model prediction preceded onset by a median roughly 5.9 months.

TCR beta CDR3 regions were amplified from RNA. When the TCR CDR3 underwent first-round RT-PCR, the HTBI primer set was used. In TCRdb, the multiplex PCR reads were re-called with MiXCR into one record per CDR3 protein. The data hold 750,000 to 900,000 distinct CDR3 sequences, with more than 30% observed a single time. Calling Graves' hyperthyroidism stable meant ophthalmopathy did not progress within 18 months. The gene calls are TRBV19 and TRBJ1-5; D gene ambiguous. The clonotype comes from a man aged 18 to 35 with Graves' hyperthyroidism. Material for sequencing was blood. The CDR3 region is CASSIRTGNQPQHF. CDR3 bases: TGTGCCAGTAGTATCCGGACGGGGAATCAGCCCCAGCATTTT.